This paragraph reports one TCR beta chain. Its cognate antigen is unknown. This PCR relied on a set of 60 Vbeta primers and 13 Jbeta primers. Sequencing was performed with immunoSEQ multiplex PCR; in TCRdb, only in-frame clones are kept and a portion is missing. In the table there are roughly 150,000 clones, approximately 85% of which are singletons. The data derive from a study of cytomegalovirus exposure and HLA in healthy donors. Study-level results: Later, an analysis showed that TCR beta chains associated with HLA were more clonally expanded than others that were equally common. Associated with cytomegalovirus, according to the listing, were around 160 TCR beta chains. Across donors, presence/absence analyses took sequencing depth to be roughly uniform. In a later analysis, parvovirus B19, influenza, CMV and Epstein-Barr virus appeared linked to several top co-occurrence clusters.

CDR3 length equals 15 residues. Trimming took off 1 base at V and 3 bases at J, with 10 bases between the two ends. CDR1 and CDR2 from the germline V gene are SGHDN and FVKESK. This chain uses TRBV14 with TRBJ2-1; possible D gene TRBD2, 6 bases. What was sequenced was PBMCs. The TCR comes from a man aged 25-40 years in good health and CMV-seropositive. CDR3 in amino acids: CASSQVGLHYNEQFF. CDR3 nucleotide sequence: TGTGCCAGCAGCCAAGTGGGACTTCACTACAATGAGCAGTTCTTC.